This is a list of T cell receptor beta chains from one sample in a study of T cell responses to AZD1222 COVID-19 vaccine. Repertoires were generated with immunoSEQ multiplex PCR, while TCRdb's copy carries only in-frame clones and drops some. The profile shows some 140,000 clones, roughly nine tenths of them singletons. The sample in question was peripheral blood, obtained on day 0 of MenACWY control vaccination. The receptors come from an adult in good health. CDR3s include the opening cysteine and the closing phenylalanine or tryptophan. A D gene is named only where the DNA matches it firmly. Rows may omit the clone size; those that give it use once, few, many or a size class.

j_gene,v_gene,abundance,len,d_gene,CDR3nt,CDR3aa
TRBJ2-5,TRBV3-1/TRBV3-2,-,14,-,TGTGCCAGCAGACACAGCGGGTCTCAAGAGACCCAGTACTTC,CASRHSGSQETQYF
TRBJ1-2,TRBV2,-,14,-,TGTGCCAGCAGTGAGGGGACAAGCATCTATGGCTACACCTTC,CASSEGTSIYGYTF
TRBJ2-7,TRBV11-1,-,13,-,TGTGCCAGCAGCTTCGGCAGGCAGGGCGAGCAGTACTTC,CASSFGRQGEQYF
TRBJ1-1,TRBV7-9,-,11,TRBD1,TGTGCCAGCAGCTCCGGACAGGGGGTGAGTTTT,CASSSGQGVSF
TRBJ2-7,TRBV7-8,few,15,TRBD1,TGTGCCAGCAGCCGATCTACAGGGGAAACTTACGAGCAGTACTTC,CASSRSTGETYEQYF
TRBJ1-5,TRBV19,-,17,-,TGTGCCAGTAGTACCAACGGAGGGAATTGGGGCAATCAGCCCCAGCATTTT,CASSTNGGNWGNQPQHF
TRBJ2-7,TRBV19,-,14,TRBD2,TGTGCCAGTTGCCGACTAGCGGGAGATGGCGAGCAGTACTTC,CASCRLAGDGEQYF
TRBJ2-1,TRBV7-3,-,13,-,TGTGCCAGCAGCTTAGCGGCTTACAATGAGCAGTTCTTC,CASSLAAYNEQFF
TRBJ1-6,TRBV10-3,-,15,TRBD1,TGTGCCATCAGTGAGCCCGGGACAGGGGTTTCACCCCTCCACTTT,CAISEPGTGVSPLHF
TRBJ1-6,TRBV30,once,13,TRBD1,TGTGCCCAAGCCGGACAGGGGAATTCACCCCTCCACTTT,CAQAGQGNSPLHF
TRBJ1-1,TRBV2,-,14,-,TGTGCCAGCAAAAGGGACCGAGAGAACACTGAAGCTTTCTTT,CASKRDRENTEAFF
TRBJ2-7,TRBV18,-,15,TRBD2,TGTGCCAGCTCACCATTTAGCGGGAATACCTACGAGCAGTACTTC,CASSPFSGNTYEQYF
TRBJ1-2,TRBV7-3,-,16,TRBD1,TGTGCCAGCAGCTCAAGAGGCGGGACAGGGGCCTATGGCTACACCTTC,CASSSRGGTGAYGYTF
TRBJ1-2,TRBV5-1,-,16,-,TGCGCCAGCAGCTTGGCCGGAGGGCTTTCGTTAGGTGGCTACACCTTC,CASSLAGGLSLGGYTF
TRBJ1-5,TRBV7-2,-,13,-,TGTGCCAGCAGCTTATTTCCCAATCAGCCCCAGCATTTT,CASSLFPNQPQHF
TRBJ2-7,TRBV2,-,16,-,TGTGCCAGCAGTGAATTCTCTCGGCAGGAAGCCTACGAGCAGTACTTC,CASSEFSRQEAYEQYF
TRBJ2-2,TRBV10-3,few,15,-,TGTGCCATCAGTGACCGAAGTGGGAACACCGGGGAGCTGTTTTTT,CAISDRSGNTGELFF
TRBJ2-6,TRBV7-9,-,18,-,TGTGCCAGCAGCCCCGGGGGCCGGGCCGGTAAGGGGGCCAACGTCCTGACTTTC,CASSPGGRAGKGANVLTF
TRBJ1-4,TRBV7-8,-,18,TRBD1,TGTGCCAGCAGCGCCAGAAAGTTAGGGGACAGGCTTAATGAAAAACTGTTTTTT,CASSARKLGDRLNEKLFF
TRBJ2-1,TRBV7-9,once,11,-,TGTGCCAGCAGCTTAGAGGGACGCGAGTTCTTC,CASSLEGREFF
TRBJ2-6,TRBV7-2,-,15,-,TGTGCCAGCAGCTTACTTGGGTCTGGGGCCAACGTCCTGACTTTC,CASSLLGSGANVLTF
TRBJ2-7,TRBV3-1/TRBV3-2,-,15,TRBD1,TGTGCCAGCAGCCGAGGGACAGGGGTCTACTTCGAGCAGTACTTC,CASSRGTGVYFEQYF
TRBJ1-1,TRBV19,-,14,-,TGTGCCAGTAGTATTAGGGATGGGGACACTGAAGCTTTCTTT,CASSIRDGDTEAFF
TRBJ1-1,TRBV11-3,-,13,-,TGTGCCAGCAGCGATGGGGGGGAAACTGAAGCTTTCTTT,CASSDGGETEAFF
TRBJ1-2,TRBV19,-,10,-,TGTGCCAGTAGTAGAAATGGCTACACCTTC,CASSRNGYTF
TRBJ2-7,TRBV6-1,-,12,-,TGTGCCAGCAGTGAGCAAATTAGCGAGCAGTACTTC,CASSEQISEQYF
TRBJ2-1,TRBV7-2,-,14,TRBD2,TGTGCCAGCAGCTTAGGGGGAGGGGTGAATGAGCAGTTCTTC,CASSLGGGVNEQFF
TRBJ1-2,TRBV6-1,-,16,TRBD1,TGTGCCAGCAGTGAACGGGGGGCAGGGGGGATCTATGGCTACACCTTC,CASSERGAGGIYGYTF
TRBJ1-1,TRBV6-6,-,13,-,TGTGCCAGCAGTTACCAGGGCAGGGGTGAAGCTTTCTTT,CASSYQGRGEAFF
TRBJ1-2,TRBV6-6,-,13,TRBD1,TGTGCCAGCAGTTTCGACAGGGAGGGCGGCTACACCTTC,CASSFDREGGYTF
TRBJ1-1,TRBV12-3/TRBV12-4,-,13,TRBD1,TGTGCCAGCAGTATTCGGACAGGGTTTGAAGCTTTCTTT,CASSIRTGFEAFF
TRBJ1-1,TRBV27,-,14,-,TGTGCCAGTTCGGGGGGGGCGTGGAACACTGAAGCTTTCTTT,CASSGGAWNTEAFF
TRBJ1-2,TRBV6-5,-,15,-,TGTGCCAGCAGTTACTCGAGGGGCGTTAACTATGGCTACACCTTC,CASSYSRGVNYGYTF
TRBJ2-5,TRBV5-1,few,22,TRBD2,TGCGCCAGCAGCCGCGAGGGAATTAACACGGGACTAGCGGGGGGCCTACAAGAGACCCAGTACTTC,CASSREGINTGLAGGLQETQYF
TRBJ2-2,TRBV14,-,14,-,TGTGCCAGCAGCCAAGGTGGGCTGACCGGGGAGCTGTTTTTT,CASSQGGLTGELFF
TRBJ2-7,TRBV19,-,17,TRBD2,TGTGCCAGTAGTAAAGGACTAGCGGGGATATCTTCTTACGAGCAGTACTTC,CASSKGLAGISSYEQYF
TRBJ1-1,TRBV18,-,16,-,TGTGCCAGCTCACCATTTTCAACAGGGCAGGGAACTGAAGCTTTCTTT,CASSPFSTGQGTEAFF